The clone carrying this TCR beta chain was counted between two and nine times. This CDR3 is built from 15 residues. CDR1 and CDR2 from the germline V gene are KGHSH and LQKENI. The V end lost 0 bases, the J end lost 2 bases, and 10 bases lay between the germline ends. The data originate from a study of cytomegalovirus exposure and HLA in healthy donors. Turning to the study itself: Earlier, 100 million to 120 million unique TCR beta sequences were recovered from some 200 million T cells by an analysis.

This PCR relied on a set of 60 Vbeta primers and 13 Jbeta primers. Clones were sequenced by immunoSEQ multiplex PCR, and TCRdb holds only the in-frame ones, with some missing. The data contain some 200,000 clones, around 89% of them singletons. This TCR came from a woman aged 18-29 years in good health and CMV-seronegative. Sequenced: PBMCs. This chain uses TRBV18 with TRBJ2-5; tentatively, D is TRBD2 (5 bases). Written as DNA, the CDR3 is TGTGCCAGCTCACCACCGTCGACGGGGCAAGAGACCCAGTACTTC. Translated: CASSPPSTGQETQYF.